The 20 T cell receptor beta chains below all came from one sample that was sequenced in a study of T cells in Graves' hyperthyroidism and ophthalmopathy. Amplification yielded TCR beta CDR3 regions, with RNA transcripts as the source. An initial round of RT-PCR targeting the TCR CDR3 relied on the HTBI primer set. TCRdb passed the multiplex PCR reads through MiXCR, listing each CDR3 protein once. The sample includes around 500,000 distinct CDR3 sequences, 15% to 20% of them seen just once. Input material: blood. Receptors were obtained from a woman under 40 with Graves' ophthalmopathy.

This clonotype has just a few counts. The chain couples TRBV5-4 to TRBJ1-2; a possible D gene is TRBD1 (6 bases). The CDR3 is 13 residues long. The germline V gene encodes CDR1 SGHNT and CDR2 YYREEE (reference sequence). The V end was cut by 4 bases, the J end by 8 bases, with 15 bases between. The CDR3: CASSPTGSEGYTF. CDR3 coding DNA: TGTGCCAGCAGCCCAACAGGGTCCGAAGGCTACACCTTC.

This clonotype was recorded a few times. One end of the junction varies from germline; a read error may be responsible. The chain employs TRBV5-1 and TRBJ2-3, with 7 bases fitting TRBD2. Germline V CDR1 and CDR2: SGHRS, YFSETQ. This CDR3 is 15 amino acids long. The CDR3 reads CASSQMGGSSDTQYF. Here the CDR3 DNA reads TGTGCCAGCAGCCAAATGGGGGGGAGCTCAGATACGCAGTATTTT.

In this sample, this clonotype turned up a few times. The CDR3 sequence is CASSQETWSDTQYF. CDR3 bases: TGCGCCAGCAGCCAAGAGACGTGGTCAGATACGCAGTATTTT. V is TRBV4-3 and J is TRBJ2-3; D ambiguous. Trimming took 0 bases from V and 4 from J, leaving 8 bases between them. The CDR3 loop spans 14 amino acids. From germline, CDR1 is LGHNA and CDR2 YSLEER.

Details on this clonotype: A clone one base away is much larger, so this may be a read error. The genes are TRBV12-3 or TRBV12-4 and TRBJ1-1; tentative D call: TRBD1 (6 bases). This CDR3 has 14 residues. In DNA, the CDR3 is TGTGCCAGCAGTTTGGTGGGGGCGCGTACTGAAGCTTCCTTT. It translates to CASSLVGARTEASF.

This clonotype was recorded at least ten times. The chain employs TRBV29-1 and TRBJ2-5; possible D gene TRBD1, 5 bases. V dropped 3 bases and J dropped 5 bases, with 13 bases sitting between them. The germline V gene encodes CDR1 SQVTM and CDR2 ANQGSEA. This CDR3 contains 13 residues. CDR3: CSVEGRVGETQYF. CDR3 nucleotides: TGCAGCGTTGAGGGCAGGGTGGGCGAGACCCAGTACTTC.

Many counts were recorded for this clonotype. J is TRBJ2-7 and V is TRBV2, with D maybe TRBD1 (6 bases). The CDR3 length is 15 residues. With 6 bases removed from V and 2 bases from J, the gap between germline ends came to 17 bases. CDR1 SNHLY and CDR2 FYNNEI come from the germline V gene. CDR3 region: CASRSTGSWAYEQYF. The CDR3 DNA reads TGTGCCAGCAGATCGACAGGCTCCTGGGCCTACGAGCAGTACTTC.

This clonotype was recorded a few times. This chain connects TRBV19 to TRBJ2-1; D remains unclear. Trimming stripped 6 bases from V and 4 bases from J, with 13 bases between. This CDR3 contains 14 residues. Germline V gene sequence: CDR1 LNHDA, CDR2 SQIVND (reference sequence). The CDR3 loop is CASRHLGGYNEQFF. The CDR3 DNA follows: TGTGCCAGTAGACATCTCGGTGGATACAATGAGCAGTTCTTC.

Ten or more counts support this clonotype. V and J are TRBV7-2 and TRBJ2-5; 9 bases are a match to TRBD2. Per germline, CDR1 SGHTA and CDR2 FQGNSA. CDR3 length: 16 amino acids. J gave up 2 bases and V 2 bases, and 6 bases lay outside the gene matches. For the CDR3, the DNA is TGTGCCAGCAGCTTATCGGCTAGCGGGACGCAAGAGACCCAGTACTTC. It translates to CASSLSASGTQETQYF.

This clonotype was detected ten times or more. The chain recombines TRBV7-2 with TRBJ2-7; possible D gene TRBD2, 5 bases. This CDR3 has 15 amino acids. Trimming pared 0 bases from V and 3 bases from J, leaving 12 bases between. From germline, CDR1 is SGHTA and CDR2 FQGNSA. The DNA for the CDR3 is TGTGCCAGCAGCTTAGCCGTGGGGAGCCTCTACGAGCAGTACTTC. Translation gives CASSLAVGSLYEQYF.

The chain is built from TRBV7-3 and TRBJ2-1, with D possibly called TRBD1 or TRBD2 (5 bases each). Germline V gene data show CDR1 as SGHTA and CDR2 as FQGTGA. V gave up 0 bases and J gave up 7 bases, with 13 bases separating them. The CDR3 is 15 residues long. The chain's CDR3 is CASSLTRGMGNEQFF. As DNA, the CDR3 is TGTGCCAGCAGCTTAACGAGGGGAATGGGGAATGAGCAGTTCTTC.

This clonotype was found a few times. The V gene is TRBV20-1, the J gene TRBJ2-1; 7 positions agree with TRBD2. CDR1 is DFQATT and CDR2 is SNEGSKA in the germline V gene (reference sequence). J was trimmed by 9 bases and V by 3 bases; bases with no gene match: 5. This CDR3 is 12 amino acids long. The CDR3, as DNA: TGCAGTGCTAGCGGGAGGACGAGTGAGCAGTTCTTC. It translates to CSASGRTSEQFF.

Ten or more counts support this clonotype. The genes are TRBV2 and TRBJ2-3; a weak D match, TRBD1 (6 bases). V lost 5 bases, J lost 0 bases, and 12 bases lay in between. Germline CDR1 and CDR2: SNHLY and FYNNEI. The CDR3 is 15 residues long. CDR3 sequence: CASSPRTASTDTQYF. DNA of the CDR3: TGTGCCAGCAGTCCCCGGACAGCAAGCACAGATACGCAGTATTTT.

This clonotype was observed many times. This chain joins TRBV28 and TRBJ2-1, with TRBD2 matching over 9 bases. CDR1 and CDR2 (germline): MDHEN, SYDVKM. V lost 7 bases and J lost 7; bases outside the gene matches: 11. The CDR3 spans 15 residues. The CDR3 sequence is CASTHSGGKGNEQFF. The CDR3 nucleotides are TGTGCCAGCACCCATAGCGGGGGAAAGGGAAATGAGCAGTTCTTC.

This clonotype was detected ten times or more. This chain joins TRBV28 and TRBJ2-3; TRBD2 matches at 13 bases. CDR3 length: 15 residues. Per the germline V gene, CDR1 is MDHEN and CDR2 is SYDVKM. V gave up 6 bases and J gave up 5 bases; unmatched junction bases: 5. CDR3 sequence reads: CASSPLAGGLDTQYF. In DNA form, the CDR3 reads TGTGCCAGCAGCCCACTAGCGGGGGGGCTAGATACGCAGTATTTT.

This clonotype was picked up a small number of times. The V call is TRBV4-3, the J call TRBJ2-3, with D maybe TRBD1 (8 bases). This CDR3 is 16 amino acids long. Germline values: CDR1 LGHNA, CDR2 YSLEER. Trimming pared 0 bases from V and 1 base from J, leaving 11 bases between. The CDR3 DNA follows: TGCGCCAGCAGCCAAGACACAGGGGGGGGCACAGATACGCAGTATTTT. Amino acid sequence: CASSQDTGGGTDTQYF.

A word on this clonotype: This may be a read error: a much more frequent sequence differs by one nucleotide. The J gene is TRBJ2-1, the V gene TRBV11-1; D call uncertain. The CDR3 is made up of 12 amino acids. Germline CDR1 is SGHAT and CDR2 is FQDESV (reference sequence). CDR3 sequence: CASSSDYNEQSF. In DNA, the CDR3 is TGTGCCAGCAGCTCGGATTACAATGAGCAGTCCTTC. Complete variable domain (other parts from reference TRBV11-1 and TRBJ2-1): EAEVAQSPRYKITEKSQAVAFWCDPISGHATLYWYRQILGQGPELLVQFQDESVVDDSQLPKDRFSAERLKGVDSTLKIQPAELGDSAMYLCASSSDYNEQSFGPGTRLTVL.

This clonotype showed up many times. V gene TRBV29-1 combines with J gene TRBJ2-1, with 7 bases matching TRBD2. The germline V gene has CDR1 SQVTM and CDR2 ANQGSEA. The ends lost 7 bases at V and 0 bases at J; junction bases unmatched: 9. The CDR3 is 15 residues long. CDR3 sequence (DNA): TGCAGCGCTCAGGGACTACTAAGCTCCTACAATGAGCAGTTCTTC. This sequence encodes CSAQGLLSSYNEQFF.

The chain carries TRBV6-1 and TRBJ2-5; D call uncertain. There are 11 residues in the CDR3. The germline V and J ends were trimmed by 2 bases and 12 bases, with 10 bases remaining between them. CDR1 and CDR2 (germline): MNHNS, SASEGT. The CDR3 loop reads CASSELGRKYF. The CDR3 DNA is TGTGCCAGCAGTGAATTGGGTAGGAAGTACTTC.

In its sample, this clonotype was seen many times. The rearrangement joins TRBV7-9 to TRBJ2-7, with 14 bases lining up with TRBD2. J gave up 1 base and V 5 bases, and 16 bases lay outside the gene matches. The CDR3 is 20 amino acids. Germline V gene sequence: CDR1 SEHNR, CDR2 FQNEAQ (reference sequence). CDR3 residues: CASSHLAWTSGRPTSYEQYF. CDR3 sequence (DNA): TGTGCCAGCAGCCACCTAGCCTGGACTAGCGGGAGGCCAACATCCTACGAGCAGTACTTC.

This clonotype was counted at least ten times. The genes are TRBV27 and TRBJ2-7, with unresolved D. V dropped 5 bases and J dropped 3 bases, with 17 bases sitting between them. The CDR3 sequence is 15 residues long. The germline V gene encodes CDR1 MNHEY and CDR2 SMNVEV (reference sequence). For the CDR3, the DNA is TGTGCCAGCAGTCCCACCGGGCCCGGTGACTACGAGCAGTACTTC. Translation: CASSPTGPGDYEQYF.